This TCR beta chain comes out of a study of shared clonotypes between healthy human individuals. CD8 cells regarded as naive lacked CD45RO, were positively chosen for CCR7, and omitted terminally differentiated effector memory CD45RA+ cells. The donors, all of them Caucasian adults, lived in Nashville, Tennessee. The CDR3 totals 16 residues. Germline lookup yields CDR1 SEHNR and CDR2 FQNEAQ (reference sequence). Trimming removed 4 bases from V and 8 bases from J; junction bases left unmatched: 12. Here immunoSEQ multiplex PCR was the method, and the copy in TCRdb shows in-frame clones only, minus some. The sample holds approximately 720,000 clones, 92% seen once.

The V and J genes are TRBV7-9 and TRBJ2-1; 9 bases match TRBD2. The clonotype originates from a young man in good health. Sequenced sample: naive CD8+ T cells sorted from blood. CDR3 nucleotide sequence: TGTGCCAGCAGCTCATTAGCGGGAGTAGAGATCGATGAGCAGTTCTTC. As protein: CASSSLAGVEIDEQFF.